Below are 22 T cell receptor beta chains sequenced from a single sample in a study of technical replicates of blood from several donors. Sequenced by immunoSEQ multiplex PCR; TCRdb stores in-frame clones only, minus some. The sample contains some 77,000 clones, about 96% of which appear only once. Sequencing used T cells isolated from PBMCs. The receptors originated from a human donor in good health.

The gene calls are TRBV11-2 and TRBJ1-2, with TRBD1 as a possible D gene (6 bases). CDR3 length: 11 residues. The germline V and J ends were trimmed by 1 base and 14 bases, with 11 bases remaining between them. The germline gives CDR1 SGHAT, CDR2 FQNNGV. CDR3 sequence (DNA): TGTGCCAGCAGCTTAGGACAGGCTTCAACCTTC. Its translation: CASSLGQASTF. Full variable domain (remainder filled in from reference TRBV11-2 and TRBJ1-2): EAGVAQSPRYKIIEKRQSVAFWCNPISGHATLYWYQQILGQGPKLLIQFQNNGVVDDSQLPKDRFSAERLKGVDSTLKIQPAKLEDSAVYLCASSLGQASTFGSGTRLTVV.

This sequence joins TRBV29-1 and TRBJ2-3, with a weak D call TRBD2 (6 bases). The CDR3 length is 14 residues. From germline, CDR1 is SQVTM and CDR2 ANQGSEA. V shed 4 bases and J shed 6 bases, with 17 bases lying between them. The CDR3 DNA sequence: TGCAGCGTTGGGTCACTAGCACGTGAGGATACGCAGTATTTT. This codes for CSVGSLAREDTQYF.

The chain links TRBV2 to TRBJ1-2; D gene uncertain. Trimming took 3 bases from V and 6 from J, leaving 8 bases between them. Germline CDR1 SNHLY, CDR2 FYNNEI. The CDR3 has 12 residues. CDR3 amino acids: CASSEGTDGYTF. The CDR3 DNA is TGTGCCAGCAGTGAGGGCACGGATGGCTACACCTTC.

The chain joins TRBV27 to TRBJ2-7; D unresolved. Trimming removed 3 bases from V and 3 bases from J, with 15 bases in between. CDR1 and CDR2 (germline): MNHEY, SMNVEV (reference sequence). CDR3 length: 15 amino acids. This chain's CDR3 is CASSFGSTAFYEQYF. As DNA, the CDR3 is TGTGCCAGCAGTTTCGGGTCTACGGCGTTCTACGAGCAGTACTTC.

This clone was seen a single time. This sequence joins TRBV6-1 and TRBJ2-3; 9 nucleotides align to TRBD2. J gave up 12 bases and V 4 bases, and 5 bases lay outside the gene matches. CDR3 length: 12 amino acids. Germline CDR1 and CDR2: MNHNS and SASEGT. CDR3 sequence: CASSGVGTSQYF. CDR3 nucleotides: TGTGCCAGCAGTGGCGTCGGGACTAGCCAGTATTTT.

Only one count was recorded for this clone. The chain is built from TRBV18 and TRBJ2-2; tentatively, D is TRBD1 (6 bases). Germline V gene data show CDR1 as KGHSH and CDR2 as LQKENI. There are 15 residues in the CDR3. V lost 0 bases and J 4 bases, leaving 9 bases between the germline ends. CDR3 DNA sequence: TGTGCCAGCTCACCACCGGGGGCCCCCACCGGGGAGCTGTTTTTT. Residues: CASSPPGAPTGELFF.

The chain is built from TRBV2 and TRBJ2-7, with 14 bases that match TRBD2. With 7 bases clipped from V and 7 bases from J, the junction kept 15 bases outside the gene matches. The CDR3 has 17 residues. The germline CDR1 and CDR2 sequences are SNHLY and FYNNEI. CDR3 amino acids: CASKFSPGLAGADEQYF. DNA for the CDR3: TGTGCCAGCAAATTCTCCCCGGGACTAGCGGGAGCGGATGAGCAGTACTTC.

Written as DNA, the CDR3 is TGTGCCAGCAGCTCTCGGGACAGAGCCACAGATACGCAGTATTTT. Amino acid sequence: CASSSRDRATDTQYF. This sequence joins TRBV5-8 and TRBJ2-3; TRBD1 matches at 7 bases. The ends lost 3 bases at V and 2 bases at J; junction bases unmatched: 6. CDR1 and CDR2 (germline): SGHTS, YDEGEE. The CDR3 has 15 residues.

V and J are TRBV9 and TRBJ1-4; D is perhaps TRBD1 (5 bases). The length of the CDR3 is 15 residues. The V end lost 0 bases, the J end lost 5 bases, and 11 bases lay between the germline ends. Germline V gene sequence: CDR1 SGDLS, CDR2 YYNGEE. The CDR3: CASSVDLGENEKLFF. CDR3 coding DNA: TGTGCCAGCAGCGTAGACCTAGGGGAAAATGAAAAACTGTTTTTT.

This chain links TRBV15 with TRBJ2-7; 7 bases align to TRBD1. The CDR3 runs 14 residues. V lost 2 bases and J lost 0; bases outside the gene matches: 1. From germline, CDR1 is LNHNV and CDR2 YYDKDF (reference sequence). CDR3 DNA sequence: TGTGCCACCAGCAGAAACAGGGGCTCCTACGAGCAGTACTTC. Translating it yields CATSRNRGSYEQYF.

The count of this clone is one. This chain uses TRBV30 with TRBJ2-2, with 8 bases that match TRBD2. The V gene end was trimmed by 5 bases and the J gene end by 4 bases; junction bases not matched to a gene: 6. This CDR3 is 14 amino acids long. Germline CDR1 GTSNPN, CDR2 SVGIG (reference sequence). The CDR3 DNA follows: TGTGCCTGGTCTAGCGGGCTGAGCACCGGGGAGCTGTTTTTT. It is translated as CAWSSGLSTGELFF.

The rearrangement joins TRBV11-2 to TRBJ2-7; TRBD1 aligns across 9 bases. Trimming at V came to 5 bases and at J to 6 bases, leaving 8 bases not matched to a gene. The V gene's germline CDR1 is SGHAT and CDR2 FQNNGV. CDR3 length: 14 amino acids. CDR3 DNA: TGTGCCAGCAGCCTAAACAGGGGGCTGGTCGAGCAGTACTTC. Translation gives CASSLNRGLVEQYF. The whole variable domain, filled in from reference TRBV11-2 and TRBJ2-7, reads EAGVAQSPRYKIIEKRQSVAFWCNPISGHATLYWYQQILGQGPKLLIQFQNNGVVDDSQLPKDRFSAERLKGVDSTLKIQPAKLEDSAVYLCASSLNRGLVEQYFGPGTRLTVT.

Remarks on this clone: Additional DNA sequences in this sample encode the identical CDR3. The rearrangement links TRBV27 to TRBJ2-3, with D possibly TRBD1 on 5 matching bases. CDR1 is MNHEY and CDR2 is SMNVEV in the germline V gene (reference sequence). Trimming pared 3 bases from V and 2 bases from J, leaving 6 bases between. The CDR3 runs to 13 residues. CDR3 sequence (DNA): TGTGCCAGCAGTTTCAGGGCCACAGATACGCAGTATTTT. Translated, it gives CASSFRATDTQYF.

The rearrangement joins TRBV5-4 to TRBJ1-1; D might be TRBD1 (5 bases). The germline V gene has CDR1 SGHNT and CDR2 YYREEE (reference sequence). V lost 5 bases and J 0 bases, leaving 11 bases between the germline ends. The CDR3 loop spans 14 amino acids. The CDR3 DNA sequence: TGTGCCAGCAGGAGGACGGACATGAACACTGAAGCTTTCTTT. Translating it yields CASRRTDMNTEAFF.

The chain uses TRBV6-6 and TRBJ1-2, with 10 nucleotides matching TRBD1. The CDR3 contains 14 residues. With 4 bases clipped from V and 4 bases from J, the junction kept 3 bases outside the gene matches. Germline lookup yields CDR1 MNHNY and CDR2 SVGAGI (reference sequence). The CDR3 loop reads CASSSGTGVYGYTF. In nucleotides, the CDR3 is TGTGCCAGCAGTTCCGGGACAGGGGTCTATGGCTACACCTTC.

This chain links TRBV19 with TRBJ2-5, with TRBD1 as a possible D gene (7 bases). The CDR3 loop spans 15 amino acids. Trimming removed 4 bases at V and 2 bases at J, with 14 bases between. Germline assignment: CDR1 LNHDA and CDR2 SQIVND (reference sequence). CDR3 amino acids: CASSRGDSLQETQYF. Here the CDR3 DNA reads TGTGCCAGTAGTAGGGGGGACAGCTTACAAGAGACCCAGTACTTC.

This chain uses TRBV9 with TRBJ2-1; 8 bases map to TRBD2. The CDR3 has 16 residues. Germline CDR1 is SGDLS and CDR2 is YYNGEE. J lost 5 bases, V lost 2 bases, and 9 bases had no gene match. CDR3 in DNA: TGTGCCAGCAGCGTCTGGGCGGGAGGAAGCGACAATGAGCAGTTCTTC. Residues: CASSVWAGGSDNEQFF.

J is TRBJ2-7 and V is TRBV27; 7 positions match TRBD2. CDR3 length: 15 amino acids. J was trimmed by 1 base and V by 3 bases; bases with no gene match: 6. The germline gives CDR1 MNHEY, CDR2 SMNVEV (reference sequence). In DNA, the CDR3 is TGTGCCAGCAGTTTTCTAGCGGATTCATCCTACGAGCAGTACTTC. This translates into CASSFLADSSYEQYF.

This clone turned up a few times. The chain joins TRBV5-1 to TRBJ2-7; 9 bases fit TRBD1. The V segment lost 3 bases and the J segment 5 bases; nucleotides outside the gene matches: 6. The CDR3 is 14 amino acids. CDR1 SGHRS and CDR2 YFSETQ come from the germline V gene. CDR3 DNA: TGCGCCAGCAGCTGGACAGGGGACGGCAACGAGCAGTACTTC. As protein: CASSWTGDGNEQYF.

The chain is built from TRBV28 and TRBJ2-1, with 9 nucleotides matching TRBD2. The CDR3 is made up of 18 amino acids. CDR1 and CDR2 (germline): MDHEN, SYDVKM. The trim removed 2 bases at V and 5 bases at J, leaving 13 bases unmatched. As DNA, the CDR3 is TGTGCCAGCAGTTTACCCTGGGCTAGCGGGAAAGGGGACAATGAGCAGTTCTTC. It specifies CASSLPWASGKGDNEQFF. Looking up the rest from reference TRBV28 and TRBJ2-1 gives the full variable domain: DVKVTQSSRYLVKRTGEKVFLECVQDMDHENMFWYRQDPGLGLRLIYFSYDVKMKEKGDIPEGYSVSREKKERFSLILESASTNQTSMYLCASSLPWASGKGDNEQFFGPGTRLTVL.

The chain couples TRBV6-1 to TRBJ1-1; possible D gene TRBD1, 5 bases. The germline V gene encodes CDR1 MNHNS and CDR2 SASEGT. The CDR3 is 13 amino acids. With 10 bases removed from V and 7 bases from J, the gap between germline ends came to 19 bases. CDR3 loop: CATEAWTPNEAFF. In nucleotides, the CDR3 is TGTGCCACCGAGGCCTGGACACCAAATGAAGCTTTCTTT.

The chain uses TRBV19 and TRBJ1-1, with D possibly matching TRBD1 (5 bases). From germline, CDR1 is LNHDA and CDR2 SQIVND (reference sequence). The CDR3 is 13 residues long. The ends were cut back, 3 bases at V and 7 bases at J, with 12 bases in the middle. CDR3 residues: CASSMMDIREAFF. The DNA of the CDR3 is TGTGCCAGTAGTATGATGGACATACGTGAAGCTTTCTTT.